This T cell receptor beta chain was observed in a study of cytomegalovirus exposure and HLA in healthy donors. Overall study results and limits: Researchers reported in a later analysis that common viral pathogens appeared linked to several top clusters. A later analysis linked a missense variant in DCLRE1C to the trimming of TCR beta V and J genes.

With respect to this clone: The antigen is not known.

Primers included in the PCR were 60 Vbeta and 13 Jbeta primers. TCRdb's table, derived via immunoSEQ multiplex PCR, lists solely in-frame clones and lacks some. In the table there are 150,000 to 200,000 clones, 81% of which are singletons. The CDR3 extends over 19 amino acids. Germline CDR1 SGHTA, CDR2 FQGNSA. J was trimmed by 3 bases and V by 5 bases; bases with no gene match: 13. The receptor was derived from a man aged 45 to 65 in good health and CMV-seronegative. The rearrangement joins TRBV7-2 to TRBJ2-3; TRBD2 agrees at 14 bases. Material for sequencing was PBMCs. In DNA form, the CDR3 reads TGTGCCAGCAGCCGAGCTGGGACTAGCGGGGGTCGATCGACAGATACGCAGTATTTT. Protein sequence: CASSRAGTSGGRSTDTQYF.